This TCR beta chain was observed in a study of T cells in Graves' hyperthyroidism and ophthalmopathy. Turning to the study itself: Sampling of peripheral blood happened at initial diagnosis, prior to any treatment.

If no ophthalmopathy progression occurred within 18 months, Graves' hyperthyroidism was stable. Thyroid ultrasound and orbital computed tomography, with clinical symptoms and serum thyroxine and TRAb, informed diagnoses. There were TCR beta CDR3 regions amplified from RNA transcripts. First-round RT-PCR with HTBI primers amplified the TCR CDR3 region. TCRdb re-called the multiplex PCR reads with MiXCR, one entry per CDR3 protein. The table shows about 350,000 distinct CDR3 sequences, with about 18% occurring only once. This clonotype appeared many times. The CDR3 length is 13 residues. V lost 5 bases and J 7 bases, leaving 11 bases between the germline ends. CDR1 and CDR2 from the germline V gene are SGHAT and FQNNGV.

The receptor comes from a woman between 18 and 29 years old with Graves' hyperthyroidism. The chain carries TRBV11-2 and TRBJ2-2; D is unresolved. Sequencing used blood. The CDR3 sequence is CASSLRADGELFF. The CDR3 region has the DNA TGTGCCAGCAGCCTCCGGGCAGACGGGGAGCTGTTTTTT.